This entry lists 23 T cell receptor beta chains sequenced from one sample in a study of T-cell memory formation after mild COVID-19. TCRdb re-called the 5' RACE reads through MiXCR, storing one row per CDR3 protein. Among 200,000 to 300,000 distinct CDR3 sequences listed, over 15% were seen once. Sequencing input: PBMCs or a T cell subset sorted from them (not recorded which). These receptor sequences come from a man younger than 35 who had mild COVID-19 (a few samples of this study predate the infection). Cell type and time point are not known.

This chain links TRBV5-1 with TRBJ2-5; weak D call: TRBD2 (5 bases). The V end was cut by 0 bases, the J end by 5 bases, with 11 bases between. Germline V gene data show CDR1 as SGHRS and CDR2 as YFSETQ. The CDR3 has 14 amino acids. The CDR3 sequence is CASSLVAGAETQYF. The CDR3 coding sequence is TGCGCCAGCAGCTTGGTCGCGGGCGCCGAGACCCAGTACTTC.

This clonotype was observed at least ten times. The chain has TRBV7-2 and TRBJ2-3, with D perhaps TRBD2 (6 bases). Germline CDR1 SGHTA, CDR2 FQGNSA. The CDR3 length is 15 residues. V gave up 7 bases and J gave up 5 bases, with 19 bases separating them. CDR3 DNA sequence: TGTGCCAGCACCTTCTCTAGTAGCGGAAAAGATACGCAGTATTTT. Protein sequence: CASTFSSSGKDTQYF.

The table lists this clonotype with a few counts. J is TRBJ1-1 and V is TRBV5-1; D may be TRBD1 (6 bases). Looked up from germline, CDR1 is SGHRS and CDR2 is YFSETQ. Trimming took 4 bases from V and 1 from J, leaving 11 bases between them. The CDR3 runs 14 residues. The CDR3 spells CASSHGGRNTEAFF. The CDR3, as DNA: TGCGCCAGCAGCCATGGGGGGCGGAACACTGAAGCTTTCTTT.

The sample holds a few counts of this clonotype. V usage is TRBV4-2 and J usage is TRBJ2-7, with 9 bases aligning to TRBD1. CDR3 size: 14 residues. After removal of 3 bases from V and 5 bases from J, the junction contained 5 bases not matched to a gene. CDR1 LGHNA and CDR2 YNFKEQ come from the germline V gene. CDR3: CASSQAGTGNEQYF. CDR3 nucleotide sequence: TGTGCCAGCAGCCAGGCCGGGACAGGGAACGAGCAGTACTTC.

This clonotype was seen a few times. The CDR3 loop reads CSAYPRGTSNQPQHF. In nucleotides, the CDR3 is TGCAGTGCTTATCCCAGGGGTACGAGCAATCAGCCCCAGCATTTT. J is TRBJ1-5 and V is TRBV20-1; a possible D gene is TRBD1 (6 bases). The CDR3 contains 15 residues. Germline loops: CDR1 DFQATT, CDR2 SNEGSKA (reference sequence). Trimming cost V 5 bases and J 1 base, with 15 bases left between them.

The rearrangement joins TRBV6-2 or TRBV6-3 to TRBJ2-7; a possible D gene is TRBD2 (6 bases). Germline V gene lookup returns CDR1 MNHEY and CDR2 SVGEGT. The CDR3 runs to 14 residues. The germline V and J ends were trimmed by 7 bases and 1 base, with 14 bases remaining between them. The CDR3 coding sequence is TGTGCCAGCATTGGGACTCGAGTATCCTACGAGCAGTACTTC. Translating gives CASIGTRVSYEQYF.

The CDR3 nucleotides read TGTGCCAGCGGCGAGAATGAGAATTCACCCCTCCACTTT. This translates into CASGENENSPLHF. The rearrangement uses TRBV6-5 and TRBJ1-6; D is uncertain. This CDR3 contains 13 residues. Trimming took off 8 bases at V and 7 bases at J, with 12 bases between the two ends. Per germline, CDR1 MNHEY and CDR2 SVGAGI.

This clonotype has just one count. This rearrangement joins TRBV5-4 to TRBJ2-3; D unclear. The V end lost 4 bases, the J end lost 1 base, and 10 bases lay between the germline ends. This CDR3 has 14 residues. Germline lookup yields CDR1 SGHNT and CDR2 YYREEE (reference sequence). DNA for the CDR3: TGTGCCAGCAGCGCCCGGGCGGGCACAGATACGCAGTATTTT. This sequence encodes CASSARAGTDTQYF.

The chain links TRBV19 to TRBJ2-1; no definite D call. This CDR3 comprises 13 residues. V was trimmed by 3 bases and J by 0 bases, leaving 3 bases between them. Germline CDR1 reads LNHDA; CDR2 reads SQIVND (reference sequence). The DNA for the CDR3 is TGTGCCAGTAGTATCAGCTCCTACAATGAGCAGTTCTTC. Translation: CASSISSYNEQFF.

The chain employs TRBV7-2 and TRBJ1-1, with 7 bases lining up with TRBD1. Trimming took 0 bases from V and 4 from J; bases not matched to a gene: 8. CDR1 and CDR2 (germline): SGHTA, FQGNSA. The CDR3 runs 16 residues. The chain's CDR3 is CASSLAGTAMGTEAFF. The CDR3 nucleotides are TGTGCCAGCAGCTTAGCTGGGACAGCTATGGGCACTGAAGCTTTCTTT.

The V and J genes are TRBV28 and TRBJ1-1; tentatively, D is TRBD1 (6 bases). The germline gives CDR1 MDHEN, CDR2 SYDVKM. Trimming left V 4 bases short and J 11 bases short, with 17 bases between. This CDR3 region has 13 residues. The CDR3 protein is CASSSSYRENAFF. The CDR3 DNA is TGTGCCAGCAGTTCTAGCTACAGGGAGAATGCTTTCTTT.

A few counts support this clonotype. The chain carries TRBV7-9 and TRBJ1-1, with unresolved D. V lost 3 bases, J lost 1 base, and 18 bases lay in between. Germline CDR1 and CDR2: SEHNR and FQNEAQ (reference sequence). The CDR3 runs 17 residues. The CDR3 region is CASSFVAGNFANTEAFF. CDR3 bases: TGTGCCAGCAGCTTCGTGGCAGGCAACTTCGCGAACACTGAAGCTTTCTTT.

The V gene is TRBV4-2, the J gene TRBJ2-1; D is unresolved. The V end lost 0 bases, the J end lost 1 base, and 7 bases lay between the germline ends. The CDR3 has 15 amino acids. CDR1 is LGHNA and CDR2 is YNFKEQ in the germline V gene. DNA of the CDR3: TGTGCCAGCAGCCAAGATCGGCAGTCCTACAATGAGCAGTTCTTC. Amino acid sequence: CASSQDRQSYNEQFF.

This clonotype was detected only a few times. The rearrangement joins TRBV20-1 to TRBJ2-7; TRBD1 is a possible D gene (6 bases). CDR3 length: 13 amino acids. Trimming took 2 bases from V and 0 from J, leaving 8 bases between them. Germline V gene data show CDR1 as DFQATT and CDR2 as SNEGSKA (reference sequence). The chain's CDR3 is CSARTGTSYEQYF. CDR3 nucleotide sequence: TGCAGTGCTAGAACAGGGACCTCCTACGAGCAGTACTTC.

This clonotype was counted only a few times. This CDR3 is CASSLGANSPLHF. CDR3 nucleotide sequence: TGTGCCAGTAGTCTGGGGGCAAATTCACCCCTCCACTTT. The V call is TRBV19, the J call TRBJ1-6, with D possibly being TRBD1 (6 bases). The germline V and J ends were trimmed by 5 bases and 7 bases, with 9 bases remaining between them. Per germline, CDR1 LNHDA and CDR2 SQIVND (reference sequence). CDR3 length: 13 amino acids. Based on the CDR3 plus reference TRBV19 and TRBJ1-6, the full variable domain is DGGITQSPKYLFRKEGQNVTLSCEQNLNHDAMYWYRQDPGQGLRLIYYSQIVNDFQKGDIAEGYSVSREKKESFPLTVTSAQKNPTAFYLCASSLGANSPLHFGNGTRLTVT.

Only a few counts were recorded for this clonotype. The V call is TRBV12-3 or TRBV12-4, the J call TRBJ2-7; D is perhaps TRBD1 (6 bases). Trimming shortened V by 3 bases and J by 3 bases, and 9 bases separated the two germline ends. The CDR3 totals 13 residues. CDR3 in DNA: TGTGCCAGCAGTTTTGGACAGTACTACGAGCAGTACGTC. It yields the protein CASSFGQYYEQYV.

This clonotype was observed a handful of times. CDR3 region: CASSYPLEGNQPQHF. CDR3 coding DNA: TGTGCCAGCAGTTATCCGTTAGAGGGCAATCAGCCCCAGCATTTT. J is TRBJ1-5 and V is TRBV6-6; D unresolved. The CDR3 is 15 amino acids. From germline, CDR1 is MNHNY and CDR2 SVGAGI (reference sequence). Trimming cost V 3 bases and J 2 bases, with 11 bases left between them.

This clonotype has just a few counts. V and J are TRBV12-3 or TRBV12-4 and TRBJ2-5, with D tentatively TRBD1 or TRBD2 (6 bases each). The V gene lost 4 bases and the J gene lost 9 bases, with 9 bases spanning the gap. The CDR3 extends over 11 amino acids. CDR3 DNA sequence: TGTGCCAGCAGTTCGAGGGGGGCCCAGTACTTC. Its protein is CASSSRGAQYF.

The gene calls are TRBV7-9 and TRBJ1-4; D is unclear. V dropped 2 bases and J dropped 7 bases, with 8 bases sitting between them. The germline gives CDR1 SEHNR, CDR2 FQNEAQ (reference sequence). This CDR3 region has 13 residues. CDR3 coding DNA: TGTGCCAGCAGCTTACGGGGTGGTGAAAAACTGTTTTTT. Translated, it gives CASSLRGGEKLFF.

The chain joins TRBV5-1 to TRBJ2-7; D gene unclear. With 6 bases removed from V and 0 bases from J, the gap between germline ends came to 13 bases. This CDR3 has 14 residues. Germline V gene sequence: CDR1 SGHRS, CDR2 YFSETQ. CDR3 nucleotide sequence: TGCGCCAGCACGGGCCAGCCTAGCTCCTACGAGCAGTACGTC. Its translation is CASTGQPSSYEQYV.

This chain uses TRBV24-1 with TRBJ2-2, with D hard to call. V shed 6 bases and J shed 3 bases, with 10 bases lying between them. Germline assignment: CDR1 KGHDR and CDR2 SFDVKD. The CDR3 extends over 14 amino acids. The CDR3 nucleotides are TGTGCCACCAGTACCGGGCGAGACACCGGGGAGCTGTTTTTT. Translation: CATSTGRDTGELFF.

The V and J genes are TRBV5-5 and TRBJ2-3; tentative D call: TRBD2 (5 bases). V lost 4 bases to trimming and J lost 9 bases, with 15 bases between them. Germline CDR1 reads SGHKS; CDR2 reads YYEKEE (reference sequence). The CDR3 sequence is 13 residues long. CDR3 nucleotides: TGTGCCAGCAGCCCGCCACTAGGAGGCACGCAGTATTTT. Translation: CASSPPLGGTQYF.

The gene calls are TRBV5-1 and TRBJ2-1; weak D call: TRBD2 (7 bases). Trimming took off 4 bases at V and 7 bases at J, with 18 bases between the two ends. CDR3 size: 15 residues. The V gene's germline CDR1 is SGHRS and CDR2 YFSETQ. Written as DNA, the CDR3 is TGCGCCAGCAGCATAATGGGGGGGCCAGGGAATGAGCAGTTCTTC. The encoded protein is CASSIMGGPGNEQFF.